A selection of T cell receptor beta chains follows, all from one sample in a study of molecular identifiers for immune sequencing clone quantification. In TCRdb, the PCR reads were re-called with MiXCR into one record per CDR3 protein. The data show over 550,000 distinct CDR3 sequences, approximately 24% seen once. The sequenced sample consisted of naive CD8+ T cells from blood, with Jurkat cell RNA spiked in. The receptors were sampled from a human donor in good health. Some libraries in this study had Jurkat cell RNA spiked in. Each CDR3 is given with its conserved first and last residue. Fields, in order: J gene, clone size, V gene, D gene, CDR3 protein, CDR3 DNA. A D gene is named only where the DNA matches it firmly. Not every row has a clone size; where given, it reads once, few, many or a size class.

j_gene: TRBJ1-1
abundance: many
v_gene: TRBV5-4
d_gene: -
CDR3aa: CASSLHLTEAFF
CDR3nt: TGTGCCAGCAGCCTACACCTCACTGAAGCTTTCTTT

j_gene: TRBJ2-3
abundance: -
v_gene: TRBV12-3/TRBV12-4
d_gene: TRBD2
CDR3aa: CASSFPLAGGDTDTQYF
CDR3nt: TGTGCCAGCAGTTTCCCCCTAGCGGGAGGCGACACAGATACGCAGTATTTT

j_gene: TRBJ1-6
abundance: -
v_gene: TRBV7-8
d_gene: -
CDR3aa: CASSLGAGAHSPLHF
CDR3nt: TGTGCCAGCAGCTTAGGCGCGGGGGCGCATTCACCCCTCCACTTT

j_gene: TRBJ2-3
abundance: many
v_gene: TRBV18
d_gene: TRBD2
CDR3aa: CASSPSGTESTDTQYF
CDR3nt: TGTGCCAGCTCACCGAGCGGGACGGAGAGCACAGATACGCAGTATTTT

j_gene: TRBJ2-1
abundance: few
v_gene: TRBV19
d_gene: TRBD2
CDR3aa: CASSKGGRALDEQFF
CDR3nt: TGTGCCAGTAGTAAGGGAGGGAGGGCCCTGGATGAGCAGTTCTTC

j_gene: TRBJ2-7
abundance: many
v_gene: TRBV19
d_gene: -
CDR3aa: CASSALGSYEQYF
CDR3nt: TGTGCCAGTAGTGCCCTCGGGAGCTACGAGCAGTACTTC

j_gene: TRBJ2-7
abundance: few
v_gene: TRBV6-5
d_gene: TRBD1
CDR3aa: CASSYQDRGHEQYF
CDR3nt: TGTGCCAGCAGTTATCAGGACAGGGGACACGAGCAGTACTTC

j_gene: TRBJ2-1
abundance: -
v_gene: TRBV6-2/TRBV6-3
d_gene: -
CDR3aa: CASKKDGYNEQFF
CDR3nt: TGTGCCAGCAAGAAGGACGGTTACAATGAGCAGTTCTTC

j_gene: TRBJ2-3
abundance: many
v_gene: TRBV15
d_gene: TRBD2
CDR3aa: CATSGWTSEASTDTQYF
CDR3nt: TGTGCCACCAGCGGATGGACTAGCGAAGCTAGCACAGATACGCAGTATTTT

j_gene: TRBJ2-2
abundance: many
v_gene: TRBV7-3
d_gene: -
CDR3aa: CASSLTGRGGTTGELFF
CDR3nt: TGTGCCAGCAGCTTAACGGGACGAGGAGGCACCACCGGGGAGCTGTTTTTT

j_gene: TRBJ2-2
abundance: many
v_gene: TRBV14
d_gene: -
CDR3aa: CASSPGWSLWTGELFF
CDR3nt: TGTGCCAGCAGCCCAGGGTGGAGCTTATGGACCGGGGAGCTGTTTTTT

j_gene: TRBJ2-3
abundance: many
v_gene: TRBV7-9
d_gene: -
CDR3aa: CASSSLSATDSQTQYF
CDR3nt: TGTGCCAGCAGCTCCCTTTCAGCGACGGACAGTCAAACGCAGTATTTT

j_gene: TRBJ1-2
abundance: few
v_gene: TRBV27
d_gene: TRBD1
CDR3aa: CASSFRTGGGYTF
CDR3nt: TGTGCCAGCAGTTTCCGGACAGGGGGTGGCTACACCTTC

j_gene: TRBJ2-7
abundance: many
v_gene: TRBV28
d_gene: -
CDR3aa: CASSPTGQTPYEQYF
CDR3nt: TGTGCCAGCAGTCCCACGGGACAAACTCCCTACGAGCAGTACTTC

j_gene: TRBJ2-7
abundance: -
v_gene: TRBV27
d_gene: -
CDR3aa: CASSSHRASSSYEQYF
CDR3nt: TGTGCCAGCAGCTCCCACAGGGCTTCTAGCTCCTACGAGCAGTACTTC

j_gene: TRBJ1-1
abundance: many
v_gene: TRBV5-1
d_gene: -
CDR3aa: CASSLGLPSTLNTEAFF
CDR3nt: TGCGCCAGCAGCTTGGGCTTGCCGTCTACCCTGAACACTGAAGCTTTCTTT

j_gene: TRBJ2-7
abundance: few
v_gene: TRBV5-4
d_gene: -
CDR3aa: CASSPNTERGYDEQYF
CDR3nt: TGTGCCAGCAGCCCCAATACTGAGCGAGGGTACGACGAGCAGTACTTC

j_gene: TRBJ2-7
abundance: many
v_gene: TRBV28
d_gene: -
CDR3aa: CASSWAVSYEQYF
CDR3nt: TGTGCCAGCAGTTGGGCCGTCTCCTACGAGCAGTACTTC

j_gene: TRBJ2-7
abundance: -
v_gene: TRBV25-1
d_gene: -
CDR3aa: CTTQGRASYEQYF
CDR3nt: TGTACCACTCAGGGTAGGGCATCCTACGAGCAGTACTTC

j_gene: TRBJ2-7
abundance: few
v_gene: TRBV19
d_gene: TRBD2
CDR3aa: CATRLMTSGMVYEQYF
CDR3nt: TGTGCCACTCGCCTTATGACTAGCGGGATGGTCTACGAGCAGTACTTC

j_gene: TRBJ1-2
abundance: once
v_gene: TRBV3-2
d_gene: -
CDR3aa: CASRVQGKRYGYTF
CDR3nt: TGTGCCAGCAGGGTCCAGGGGAAAAGGTATGGCTACACCTTC

j_gene: TRBJ1-5
abundance: few
v_gene: TRBV7-9
d_gene: -
CDR3aa: CASSLTGQLNQPQHF
CDR3nt: TGTGCCAGCAGCTTAACGGGACAACTCAATCAGCCCCAGCATTTT